This T cell receptor (beta chain) was identified during a study of blood T cell repertoires in COVID-19. Turning to the study itself: Material from acute and convalescent COVID-19 was sourced from the United States, Italy and Spain.

The J segment lost 5 bases and the V segment lost 4 bases, leaving 13 bases of the junction unmatched. Germline V gene data show CDR1 as MGHRA and CDR2 as YSYEKL. The CDR3 has 16 residues. Source study methods: Reference gene primer amplification yielded estimated nucleated cell counts. TCRdb's table, derived via immunoSEQ multiplex PCR, lists solely in-frame clones and lacks some. For V, J and clone size, that table is used; D and trimming come from the DNA. The table lists 200,000 to 300,000 clones, 80% to 90% of them singletons, with about 2% in the top ten. This clonotype originated in a man aged 40-49 years who had recovered from COVID-19. V is TRBV4-1 and J is TRBJ1-2; TRBD1 matches 7 bases. The sequencing sample was made of peripheral blood. The CDR3 is CASSPKGGRGSYGYTF. CDR3 nucleotide sequence: TGCGCCAGCAGCCCTAAAGGGGGCCGGGGCTCTTATGGCTACACCTTC.